A selection of T cell receptor beta chains follows, all from one sample in a study of radiotherapy plus CTLA-4 blockade in lung cancer. Clones were sequenced by immunoSEQ multiplex PCR, and TCRdb holds only the in-frame ones, with some missing. Of tens of thousands of clones in the sample, approximately 86% were seen once. The source material was peripheral blood, sampled from a patient treated with radiotherapy plus ipilimumab. These receptors were obtained from a human donor with non-small cell lung cancer whose response to radiotherapy plus ipilimumab could not be evaluated. The CDR3 runs from the conserved cysteine through the conserved F or W. A D gene is named only where the DNA matches it firmly. Not every row has a clone size; where given, it reads once, few, many or a size class.

TGTGCCAGTACCGACGGGGGGGGAAGGGGCAATCAGCCCCAGCATTTT	CASTDGGGRGNQPQHF	TRBV19	TRBJ1-5	NA	NA
TGTGCCAGCAGACACAGGAACACTGAAGCTTTCTTT	CASRHRNTEAFF	TRBV6-5	TRBJ1-1	NA	NA
TGTGCCAGCAGCCCGCTCGGGGGGAAGGCAGATACGCAGTATTTT	CASSPLGGKADTQYF	TRBV7-2	TRBJ2-3	NA	TRBD2
TGTGCCAGCAGCTTACCGGGGTCCCACGAGCAGTACTTC	CASSLPGSHEQYF	TRBV11-1	TRBJ2-7	medium-sized	NA
TGTGCCAGCTCACCCCCTAATGTTTACGAGCAGTACTTC	CASSPPNVYEQYF	TRBV18	TRBJ2-7	NA	NA
TGTGCCAGCAGCCAGGGCACCTACGAGCAGTACTTC	CASSQGTYEQYF	TRBV6-6	TRBJ2-7	NA	NA
TGCAGTGCTAGTAGGGGCGGGGAGCTGTTTTTT	CSASRGGELFF	TRBV20-1	TRBJ2-2	NA	NA
TGTGCCAGCAGCTTCACCAGCACAGGGGGGCAGTACTTC	CASSFTSTGGQYF	TRBV7-2	TRBJ2-7	NA	TRBD1
TGTGCCACCAGCAGAGGGTCAGCGGGAGTCAATGAGCAGTTCTTC	CATSRGSAGVNEQFF	TRBV15	TRBJ2-1	NA	TRBD2
TGTGCCAGCAGCCAAATCGGACTGGGCGCTGAAGCTTTCTTT	CASSQIGLGAEAFF	TRBV14	TRBJ1-1	NA	NA
TGTGCCAGTATCACCGTATATAGTAGCAATCAGCCCCAGCATTTT	CASITVYSSNQPQHF	TRBV19	TRBJ1-5	once	NA
TGCGCCAGCAGCCCCGGGGGGTACGAGCAGTACTTC	CASSPGGYEQYF	TRBV5-1	TRBJ2-7	NA	TRBD2
TGTGCCAGCAGCGTGGGTGGGGGGACAGCCAGCTATACTAACTATGGCTACACCTTC	CASSVGGGTASYTNYGYTF	TRBV5-5	TRBJ1-2	NA	TRBD1
TGTGCCAGTACCCAGGGCTGGACAGGGGGCGATGAGCAGTTCTTC	CASTQGWTGGDEQFF	TRBV19	TRBJ2-1	NA	TRBD1
TGTGCCAGCAGCCCAAGACAGGGGGCCGCCCTTGGCTACACCTTC	CASSPRQGAALGYTF	TRBV5-4	TRBJ1-2	NA	TRBD1
TGTGCCACTTTGGGGGGGACCTACAATGAGCAGTTCTTC	CATLGGTYNEQFF	TRBV27	TRBJ2-1	NA	TRBD2
TGTGCCAGCAGCCAAGGGGGATCCTCCTACGAGCAGTACTTC	CASSQGGSSYEQYF	TRBV11-3	TRBJ2-7	NA	NA
TGTGCCAGCAGCCAGGACAGTGGTGGGGCCAACGTCCTGACTTTC	CASSQDSGGANVLTF	TRBV7-2	TRBJ2-6	NA	NA
TGTGCCAGCAAAGACAGGGGGTACACTGAAGCTTTCTTT	CASKDRGYTEAFF	TRBV6-1	TRBJ1-1	once	TRBD1
TGTGCCAGCAGGCCGACACCGATCTCCTACAATGAGCAGTTCTTC	CASRPTPISYNEQFF	TRBV27	TRBJ2-1	NA	NA
TGCGCCAGCAGCTTGGATGCGGGACAGGGGCTGGGCTACACCTTC	CASSLDAGQGLGYTF	TRBV5-1	TRBJ1-2	NA	TRBD1
TGTGCCAGCAGCTCCTGGGACACCTCCAATGAGCAGTTCTTC	CASSSWDTSNEQFF	TRBV7-6	TRBJ2-1	NA	NA
TGTGCCAGCACCGCGACAGTGGATCAGCCCCAGCATTTT	CASTATVDQPQHF	TRBV28	TRBJ1-5	NA	NA
TGTGCCAGCAGTTTCCGGGGATACGAGCAGTACTTC	CASSFRGYEQYF	TRBV27	TRBJ2-7	NA	NA
TGTGCTAGTGGCGTGGGGGGGACTAGCGGGCGAAGTGTGTACGGGGAGCTGTTTTTT	CASGVGGTSGRSVYGELFF	TRBV12-5	TRBJ2-2	once	TRBD2
TGTGCCAGAAAAGGGACTAGCGACAATGAGCAGTTCTTC	CARKGTSDNEQFF	TRBV19	TRBJ2-1	NA	TRBD2
TGCGCCAGCAGCTTGGGGCAGGGGGCTTGGAACACTGAAGCTTTCTTT	CASSLGQGAWNTEAFF	TRBV5-1	TRBJ1-1	NA	TRBD1
TGTGCCAGCAGCTTCGCAGTGGGACAGAGGGACACTGAAGCTTTCTTT	CASSFAVGQRDTEAFF	TRBV7-9	TRBJ1-1	NA	TRBD1
TGCGCCAGCAGCTTTTCGCTGAAGACAGCTAACTATGGCTACACCTTC	CASSFSLKTANYGYTF	TRBV5-1	TRBJ1-2	NA	NA
TGTGCCAGCAGTTTGGGACAGGTCTACGAGCAGTACTTC	CASSLGQVYEQYF	TRBV7-9	TRBJ2-7	NA	TRBD1
TGTGCCAGCAGCTTAGTGGCCGATCCAGATACGCAGTATTTT	CASSLVADPDTQYF	TRBV7-9	TRBJ2-3	NA	NA
TGTGCCAGCAGCCTCCGAGGGGGACAGGGCGATTCACCCCTCCACTTT	CASSLRGGQGDSPLHF	TRBV21-1	TRBJ1-6	NA	NA
TGCGCCAGCAGCAAAGGACAGGGCGGTGAGCAGTTCTTC	CASSKGQGGEQFF	TRBV5-1	TRBJ2-1	NA	TRBD1
TGTGCCAGCAGCTTTTCGGGTAAATTATACGAGCAGTACTTC	CASSFSGKLYEQYF	TRBV7-2	TRBJ2-7	NA	NA
TGTGCCAGTAGTATTCTCTGGAACACTGAAGCTTTCTTT	CASSILWNTEAFF	TRBV19	TRBJ1-1	NA	NA
TGTGCCAGCAGTATCCAAAGCGGGGGGGTCGGGCAGTTCTTC	CASSIQSGGVGQFF	TRBV27	TRBJ2-1	NA	TRBD2
TGTGCCAGCAGCCTCGACAGGGGTACTAATGAAAAACTGTTTTTT	CASSLDRGTNEKLFF	TRBV7-9	TRBJ1-4	NA	TRBD1
TGTGCCAGCAGTTTATCCCAGGAATACTATGGCTACACCTTC	CASSLSQEYYGYTF	TRBV28	TRBJ1-2	NA	NA
TGTGCCAGCAGCCTACGGACAGGGGTCGGCTCACCCCTCCACTTT	CASSLRTGVGSPLHF	TRBV7-9	TRBJ1-6	once	TRBD1
TGTGCCGGTAGCGGCAACCAAGAGACCCAGTACTTC	CAGSGNQETQYF	TRBV28	TRBJ2-5	NA	NA
TGTGCCAGCAGCTCCCTTCTCAGCGGGGAGCTGTTTTTT	CASSSLLSGELFF	TRBV7-3	TRBJ2-2	NA	NA
TGTGCCAGCAGATGGACAGGGCGAGTGGGACAGCCCCAGCATTTT	CASRWTGRVGQPQHF	TRBV7-9	TRBJ1-5	NA	TRBD1
TGTGCCAGCAGCTTCGACAGGGGGCTAGGTAACTATGGCTACACCTTC	CASSFDRGLGNYGYTF	TRBV2	TRBJ1-2	few	TRBD1
TGTGCCAGCAGAGGCGGGACGGCTTCCTACGAGCAGTACTTC	CASRGGTASYEQYF	TRBV6-1	TRBJ2-7	NA	NA
TGTGCCAGCACTAGCACCGGGACAGGGGGCCAGCCCCAGCATTTT	CASTSTGTGGQPQHF	TRBV7-8	TRBJ1-5	NA	TRBD1
TGTGCCAGCAGTCCAGGCGGTCTCGGACAGTCTGGAAACACCATATATTTT	CASSPGGLGQSGNTIYF	TRBV28	TRBJ1-3	NA	NA
TGTGCCAGCAGTCCAATCGGACTTCCCCCGCTAATGCCCCAGCATTTT	CASSPIGLPPLMPQHF	TRBV28	TRBJ1-5	NA	NA
TGCAGCGTATGTCGCACCGGCGGGGCTAGCGGGGCAGCGGCCCAGTACTTC	CSVCRTGGASGAAAQYF	TRBV29-1	TRBJ2-5	NA	TRBD2
TGTGCCATCAGTGGGACTAGCGGGAGATCGAACACCGGGGAGCTGTTTTTT	CAISGTSGRSNTGELFF	TRBV10-3	TRBJ2-2	NA	TRBD2
TGTGCCAGCAGCATGGACAGGACTGAGCAGTTCTTC	CASSMDRTEQFF	TRBV7-9	TRBJ2-1	NA	TRBD1
TGTGCCAGCAGCTTAGCGCCGGGCGGGAGTTTGGCAGATACGCAGTATTTT	CASSLAPGGSLADTQYF	TRBV7-9	TRBJ2-3	NA	TRBD2
TGTGCCAGCAGTGCGTCCTGGCTCTCTGGAAACACCATATATTTT	CASSASWLSGNTIYF	TRBV6-1	TRBJ1-3	NA	NA
TGTGCCAGCAGCCGATCGGGGGGAATTGTCACTGAAGCTTTCTTT	CASSRSGGIVTEAFF	TRBV7-6	TRBJ1-1	NA	NA